The rows below give T cell receptor beta chains drawn from one sample of a study of T cell repertoires in cytomegalovirus infection. In TCRdb, the reads were re-called with MiXCR into one record per CDR3 protein. The table includes around 170,000 distinct CDR3 sequences, under 20% detected once. Material: CD8+ T cells from PBMCs. The receptors originated from a human donor in good health (CMV status not recorded). Some clones in this sample may be carry-over from other donors' samples. Each CDR3 is given with its conserved first and last residue. Fields, in order: J gene, CDR3 length, V gene, D gene, clone size, CDR3 DNA, CDR3 protein. The D gene is left open where the match is weak. Clone sizes are given selectively: once, few, many, or a class where the clone is expanded.

j_gene: TRBJ2-3
len: 14
v_gene: TRBV6-6
d_gene: .
abundance: few
CDR3nt: TGTGCCAGCAGTTACGCGGGTCCCACAGATACGCAGTATTTT
CDR3aa: CASSYAGPTDTQYF

j_gene: TRBJ2-1
len: 14
v_gene: TRBV12-3/TRBV12-4
d_gene: TRBD2
abundance: few
CDR3nt: TGTGCCAGCACCCGGGGGGGGAGTGGAGATGAGCAGTTCTTC
CDR3aa: CASTRGGSGDEQFF

j_gene: TRBJ2-1
len: 17
v_gene: TRBV14
d_gene: .
abundance: .
CDR3nt: TGTGCCAGCAGCCAAGAGGGGGGCGGGGGTTCCTACAATGAGCAGTTCTTC
CDR3aa: CASSQEGGGGSYNEQFF

j_gene: TRBJ2-3
len: 15
v_gene: TRBV12-3/TRBV12-4
d_gene: .
abundance: many
CDR3nt: TGTGCCAGCAGTTTAGTGGGGCCTAGCACAGATACGCAGTATTTT
CDR3aa: CASSLVGPSTDTQYF

j_gene: TRBJ2-1
len: 13
v_gene: TRBV28
d_gene: .
abundance: few
CDR3nt: TGTGCCAGCAGTCGGGGAATACACGATGAGCAGTTCTTC
CDR3aa: CASSRGIHDEQFF

j_gene: TRBJ2-7
len: 15
v_gene: TRBV7-8
d_gene: TRBD2
abundance: .
CDR3nt: TGTGCCAGCAGTTACGGGACTAGCGGGAACTACGAGCAGTACTTC
CDR3aa: CASSYGTSGNYEQYF

j_gene: TRBJ2-2
len: 16
v_gene: TRBV24-1
d_gene: TRBD1
abundance: few
CDR3nt: TGTGCCACCAGTGGCCAAACAGGGGAGTTGACCGGGGAGCTGTTTTTT
CDR3aa: CATSGQTGELTGELFF

j_gene: TRBJ2-7
len: 14
v_gene: TRBV20-1
d_gene: TRBD2
abundance: .
CDR3nt: TGCAGTGCCCCCCAAGGGAGGGACCCCTACGAGCAGTACTTC
CDR3aa: CSAPQGRDPYEQYF

j_gene: TRBJ2-1
len: 15
v_gene: TRBV5-1
d_gene: .
abundance: .
CDR3nt: TGCGCCAGCAGCACCTCTGCCAGCTCCTACAATGAGCAGTTCTTC
CDR3aa: CASSTSASSYNEQFF

j_gene: TRBJ2-2
len: 16
v_gene: TRBV5-1
d_gene: .
abundance: .
CDR3nt: TGCGCCAGCACCAGGACTGAGCGGTCTAGGACCGGGGAGCTGTTTTTT
CDR3aa: CASTRTERSRTGELFF

j_gene: TRBJ2-1
len: 15
v_gene: TRBV28
d_gene: TRBD1
abundance: .
CDR3nt: TGTGCCAGCAGCTTCACCGGGACAGAATACAATGAGCAGTTCTTC
CDR3aa: CASSFTGTEYNEQFF

j_gene: TRBJ1-2
len: 13
v_gene: TRBV12-3/TRBV12-4
d_gene: .
abundance: .
CDR3nt: TGTGCCAGCACTACTCTAAGGGGCGAAGGCTACACCTTC
CDR3aa: CASTTLRGEGYTF